This TCR beta chain was found in a study of shared clonotypes between healthy human individuals. Concerning this clone itself: Its target is unknown.

The study, taken as a whole, reports: Across a few donors, naive CD4 shared 5% to 5.5%, naive CD8 more than 3%, memory CD4 more than 2%, memory CD8 about 0.38%. Clonotypes not shared had lower generation probabilities than those common to all four donors.

Positive CCR7 selection of CD45RO-negative cells yielded the naive CD8 cells, and terminally differentiated effector memory CD45RA+ cells were excluded. The study drew its donors from healthy HIV-negative adults without recent acute infections or vaccinations. The donor cohort consisted entirely of Caucasian adults residing in Nashville, Tennessee. The germline V and J ends were trimmed by 1 base and 8 bases, with 4 bases remaining between them. This CDR3 has 10 amino acids. Germline loops: CDR1 SGHRS, CDR2 YFSETQ. The table came from immunoSEQ multiplex PCR; TCRdb's copy has only in-frame clones and leaves some out. The sample carries hundreds of thousands of clones, 80% to 95% recorded once.

Sequenced: naive CD8+ T cells sorted from blood. The chain joins TRBV5-1 to TRBJ2-7; D unclear. The TCR sequence derives from a man between 25 and 39 years old in good health. The CDR3 DNA follows: TGCGCCAGCAGCTTGAACCAGCAGTACTTC. It translates to CASSLNQQYF.